This is a list of T cell receptor beta chains from one sample in a study of cytomegalovirus exposure and HLA in healthy donors. Generated by immunoSEQ multiplex PCR, the TCRdb table keeps only in-frame clones and is missing some. The sample has roughly 100,000 clones, roughly 12% seen once. Sequenced: PBMCs. The receptors derive from a man in his forties in good health and CMV-seropositive. CDR3s include the opening cysteine and the closing phenylalanine or tryptophan. D genes are given only for firm matches. Clone sizes are given selectively: once, few, many, or a class where the clone is expanded.

clone_size: few
j_call: TRBJ2-5
d_call: -
v_call: TRBV9
cdr3_aa: CASSVGLAGPQETQYF
cdr3_nt: TGTGCCAGCAGCGTAGGCCTAGCCGGACCTCAAGAGACCCAGTACTTC

clone_size: few
j_call: TRBJ2-3
d_call: TRBD2
v_call: TRBV5-1
cdr3_aa: CASRTGTSGTATDTQYF
cdr3_nt: TGCGCCAGCAGGACCGGGACTAGCGGGACCGCAACAGATACGCAGTATTTT

clone_size: -
j_call: TRBJ1-1
d_call: -
v_call: TRBV6-1
cdr3_aa: CASSDGKGGSEAFF
cdr3_nt: TGTGCCAGCAGTGACGGGAAAGGGGGTTCTGAAGCTTTCTTT

clone_size: -
j_call: TRBJ2-2
d_call: -
v_call: TRBV5-1
cdr3_aa: CASSLRGIETGELFF
cdr3_nt: TGCGCCAGCAGCTTGAGAGGGATAGAAACCGGGGAGCTGTTTTTT

clone_size: -
j_call: TRBJ2-7
d_call: -
v_call: TRBV1
cdr3_aa: CTSSQWDSRSYEQYF
cdr3_nt: TGCACCAGCAGCCAATGGGACTCACGTTCCTACGAGCAGTACTTC

clone_size: -
j_call: TRBJ2-5
d_call: -
v_call: TRBV2
cdr3_aa: CASSELAETQYF
cdr3_nt: TGTGCCAGCAGTGAGTTAGCGGAGACCCAGTACTTC

clone_size: many
j_call: TRBJ2-1
d_call: TRBD2
v_call: TRBV6-4
cdr3_aa: CASSERDQDEQFF
cdr3_nt: TGTGCCAGCAGCGAGCGGGATCAGGATGAGCAGTTCTTC

clone_size: -
j_call: TRBJ1-2
d_call: -
v_call: TRBV7-2
cdr3_aa: CASSLEVSSSYGYTF
cdr3_nt: TGTGCCAGCAGCTTAGAAGTATCTTCGAGCTATGGCTACACCTTC

clone_size: -
j_call: TRBJ1-5
d_call: TRBD1
v_call: TRBV28
cdr3_aa: CASSLPGTGHMPQHF
cdr3_nt: TGTGCCAGCAGTTTACCCGGGACAGGGCATATGCCCCAGCATTTT

clone_size: few
j_call: TRBJ2-1
d_call: TRBD2
v_call: TRBV19
cdr3_aa: CASSIDYPTREAYYNEQFF
cdr3_nt: TGTGCCAGTAGTATAGATTATCCCACTCGGGAGGCCTATTACAATGAGCAGTTCTTC

clone_size: -
j_call: TRBJ2-5
d_call: TRBD1
v_call: TRBV7-6
cdr3_aa: CASSLGGGTGGKTQYF
cdr3_nt: TGTGCCAGCAGCTTAGGAGGGGGGACAGGAGGGAAAACCCAGTACTTC

clone_size: -
j_call: TRBJ2-5
d_call: -
v_call: TRBV5-1
cdr3_aa: CASNQGGGSETQYF
cdr3_nt: TGCGCCAGCAACCAGGGGGGTGGTTCAGAGACCCAGTACTTC

clone_size: few
j_call: TRBJ2-7
d_call: TRBD2
v_call: TRBV11-3
cdr3_aa: CASSLGLAGVRSEQYF
cdr3_nt: TGTGCCAGCAGCCTAGGACTAGCGGGAGTAAGGAGCGAGCAGTACTTC

clone_size: -
j_call: TRBJ2-2
d_call: -
v_call: TRBV10-2
cdr3_aa: CDSSESGQGGTGELFF
cdr3_nt: TGCGACAGCAGTGAGTCTGGGCAGGGAGGGACAGGGGAGCTGTTTTTT

clone_size: -
j_call: TRBJ2-3
d_call: TRBD2
v_call: TRBV6-1
cdr3_aa: CASSEFFGAGGPADTQYF
cdr3_nt: TGTGCCAGCAGTGAATTTTTTGGAGCGGGAGGGCCCGCAGATACGCAGTATTTT

clone_size: -
j_call: TRBJ1-2
d_call: -
v_call: TRBV7-9
cdr3_aa: CASSLYPTAGYGYTF
cdr3_nt: TGTGCCAGCAGCTTATACCCAACAGCAGGGTATGGCTACACCTTC

clone_size: -
j_call: TRBJ1-1
d_call: TRBD1
v_call: TRBV29-1
cdr3_aa: CSVDRLNTEAFF
cdr3_nt: TGCAGCGTGGACAGGCTGAACACTGAAGCTTTCTTT

clone_size: once
j_call: TRBJ1-1
d_call: -
v_call: TRBV9
cdr3_aa: CASSPRLTGNTEAFF
cdr3_nt: TGTGCCAGCAGCCCACGCCTTACAGGCAACACTGAAGCTTTCTTT